This T cell receptor (beta chain) was retrieved from a study of cytomegalovirus exposure and HLA in healthy donors. Overall study context: Later analysis reported that the approximately 120 validation repertoires shared the platform of the approximately 690 first-cohort repertoires.

This CDR3 has 16 residues. V lost 10 bases to trimming and J lost 5 bases; unmatched junction nucleotides: 13. The germline V gene has CDR1 SNHLY and CDR2 FYNNEI. Clones were sequenced by immunoSEQ multiplex PCR, and TCRdb holds only the in-frame ones, with some missing. Seen here are over 130,000 clones, around 84% observed once, and the top ten hold roughly 9.4%. The rearrangement uses TRBV2 and TRBJ2-2; 10 nucleotides align to TRBD1. This TCR was recovered from a man younger than 30 in good health and CMV-seropositive. The sequenced sample consisted of PBMCs. The CDR3 sequence is CATTPGQGRGTGELFF. CDR3 bases: TGTGCCACAACCCCGGGACAGGGGCGAGGGACCGGGGAGCTGTTTTTT.